This TCR beta chain derives from a study of shared clonotypes between healthy human individuals. The protocol was immunoSEQ multiplex PCR, while the TCRdb copy is restricted to in-frame clones and leaves out a portion. Of about 660,000 clones listed, about 74% were seen once; the top ten hold about 1.7%. The source of this sequence is a woman in her twenties or thirties in good health. The sample was memory CD4+ T cells sorted from blood. As to subset: CD45RA-negative fraction.

This CDR3 reads CASSQSNLANYGYTF. In DNA form, the CDR3 reads TGTGCCAGCAGCCAATCGAACTTAGCTAACTATGGCTACACCTTC. V usage is TRBV16 and J usage is TRBJ1-2; D is unresolved. Trimming shortened V by 0 bases and J by 0 bases, and 8 bases separated the two germline ends. This CDR3 has 15 residues. The germline gives CDR1 KGHSY, CDR2 FQNENV. The complete variable domain, with remaining parts taken from reference TRBV16 and TRBJ1-2, reads GEEVAQTPKHLVRGEGQKAKLYCAPIKGHSYVFWYQQVLKNEFKFLISFQNENVFDETGMPKERFSAKCLPNSPCSLEIQATKLEDSAVYFCASSQSNLANYGYTFGSGTRLTVV.